The clone carrying this TCR beta chain was counted many times. The antigen is unknown. V lost 5 bases and J 8 bases, leaving 18 bases between the germline ends. The germline CDR1 and CDR2 sequences are DFQATT and SNEGSKA (reference sequence). This CDR3 comprises 14 residues. Unique molecular identifiers were added to individual cDNA molecules. Using its own MiXCR run on the 5' RACE reads, TCRdb lists one record per CDR3 protein. The repertoire includes around 89,000 distinct CDR3 sequences, roughly 15% of them detected once, and about 0.58% sits in the top ten. These data come from a study of early T cells in non-severe SARS-CoV-2 infection. Study details: Unsorted whole-blood RNA was sequenced in bulk, leaving chains unpaired. Study observations and caveats: VDJdb matching skewed toward anti-spike CD8 responses, missing private and CD4 specificities.

J is TRBJ1-4 and V is TRBV20-1; D is undetermined. Sequenced sample: whole blood. This clonotype was sampled from an adult who was a healthcare worker with PCR-confirmed SARS-CoV-2 infection or an uninfected control (not recorded which). For the CDR3, the DNA is TGCAGTGCTCATACCCCGGGAGTCCGGGAAAAACTGTTTTTT. Protein sequence: CSAHTPGVREKLFF.